Sequencing of this TCR beta chain was carried out in a study of regulatory T cells in long-lasting Graves disease. Study summary: Graves' disease counted as persistent after over 5 years of antithyroid drugs with positive TSH receptor antibodies. Study-wide findings and caveats: There were preferences for TRBV28, TRBJ1-2 and TRBJ2-5 in persistent disease. New patients shared around 980 public clonotypes, and persistent patients shared more, with 2,741. Those with persistent Graves' had less TCR diversity than newly diagnosed patients.

Germline values: CDR1 SEHNR, CDR2 FQNEAQ (reference sequence). CDR3 length: 13 residues. Trimming pared 6 bases from V and 6 bases from J, leaving 11 bases between. Comment on this clonotype: The antigen is not known.

Time point here: persistent/refractory GD, antithyroid drugs over 5 years with positive TRAb. Isolated PBMC RNA provided the starting material for the TCR library. Both iRepertoire HTBI primers and Arm-PCR of CDR3 regions were used to build the TCR beta libraries. TCRdb called the multiplex PCR reads again in MiXCR, with one record for every CDR3 protein. The table shows 400,000 to 500,000 distinct CDR3 sequences, with under 25% occurring only once. This chain links TRBV7-9 with TRBJ2-2; TRBD1 or TRBD2 may be the D gene (5 bases each). The sequenced sample was peripheral blood mononuclear cells (PBMCs), obtained when the disease was refractory, from a patient treated with antithyroid drugs. This clonotype was sampled from a female donor with Graves disease. DNA of the CDR3: TGTGCCAGCAGGGAGAGGGACCCCGGGGAGCTGTTTTTT. Translation gives CASRERDPGELFF.